The present T cell receptor (beta chain) was sequenced within a study of cytotoxic CD8 clonotypes in ibrutinib-treated CLL. Study at large: Among the patients, around ten presented as relapsed/refractory and about 16 as treatment-naive; 17 showed unmutated IGHV. Response material was collected after a median approximately 12 months of treatment, range 6 to 36.

The protocol was immunoSEQ multiplex PCR, while the TCRdb copy is restricted to in-frame clones and leaves out a portion. Found here are some 130,000 clones, approximately 80% of them singletons; the top ten hold less than 4%. General observations from the study: Baseline-level clonality went beyond age-matched healthy donors and moved in step with circulating CD8+ T-cell counts. Contraction or stability on treatment was seen for public clonotypes, which were uncommon.

On this clone: Its antigen is unidentified.

From germline, CDR1 is SGHRS and CDR2 YFSETQ. V shed 0 bases and J shed 4 bases, with 13 bases lying between them. This CDR3 region has 15 residues. The sequencing here drew on PBMCs, taken after 24 months of ibrutinib treatment. This TCR derives from a human donor with chronic lymphocytic leukemia. V gene TRBV5-1 combines with J gene TRBJ1-1; unclear D gene. As DNA, the CDR3 is TGCGCCAGCAGCTTGGGATCAAAGCTGGGCACTGAAGCTTTCTTT. Translating it yields CASSLGSKLGTEAFF.